This passage covers 21 T cell receptor beta chains from one sample sequenced in a study of T cells in Graves' hyperthyroidism and ophthalmopathy. Authors of the study amplified TCR beta CDR3 regions from RNA transcripts. The HTBI primer set served for first-round RT-PCR of the TCR CDR3. A single record per CDR3 protein comes from TCRdb applying MiXCR to the multiplex PCR reads. The data hold 700,000 to 950,000 distinct CDR3 sequences, with over 35% observed a single time. The sample taken for sequencing was blood. These TCRs come from a middle-aged woman with Graves' hyperthyroidism.

Note on this clonotype: Relative to the germline gene, one junction end is altered; a read error may explain this. The rearrangement uses TRBV28 and TRBJ2-5; possible D gene TRBD1, 5 bases. CDR1 is MDHEN and CDR2 is SYDVKM in the germline V gene. The CDR3 totals 12 residues. CDR3 loop: CASSFPRPDKHF. For the CDR3, the DNA is TGTGCCAGCAGTTTCCCTAGACCGGACAAGCACTTC.

The sample holds a few counts of this clonotype. The CDR3 protein is CASSLFGETGQPQHF. The DNA of the CDR3 is TGTGCCAGCAGCTTGTTCGGGGAGACGGGACAGCCCCAGCATTTT. V is TRBV5-5 and J is TRBJ1-5; the D is unclear. The germline CDR1 and CDR2 sequences are SGHKS and YYEKEE (reference sequence). The ends were cut back, 1 base at V and 7 bases at J, with 15 bases in the middle. This CDR3 spans 15 amino acids.

This clonotype was counted a few times. In DNA, the CDR3 is TGTGCCAGCAGCTCCCTTAAAGGGAGAGAGACCGGGGAGCTGTTTTTT. Its protein is CASSSLKGRETGELFF. The rearrangement uses TRBV11-1 and TRBJ2-2; D might be TRBD2 (5 bases). Trimming cost V 4 bases and J 5 bases, with 17 bases left between them. The V gene's germline CDR1 is SGHAT and CDR2 FQDESV (reference sequence). This CDR3 contains 16 residues.

This clonotype was detected many times. The chain recombines TRBV2 with TRBJ2-7, with 7 nucleotides matching TRBD1. With 3 bases clipped from V and 3 bases from J, the junction kept 5 bases outside the gene matches. The CDR3 is 14 residues long. Germline assignment: CDR1 SNHLY and CDR2 FYNNEI. The CDR3 protein is CASSDMGQIYEQYF. CDR3 nucleotide sequence: TGTGCCAGCAGTGATATGGGACAGATCTACGAGCAGTACTTC. The full variable domain, in which reference TRBV2 and TRBJ2-7 provide the parts outside the CDR3, is EPEVTQTPSHQVTQMGQEVILRCVPISNHLYFYWYRQILGQKVEFLVSFYNNEISEKSEIFDDQFSVERPDGSNFTLKIRSTKLEDSAMYFCASSDMGQIYEQYFGPGTRLTVT.

This clonotype occurred a few times. The chain recombines TRBV19 with TRBJ1-2, with D maybe TRBD1 (5 bases). This CDR3 is 14 amino acids long. CDR1 and CDR2 from the germline V gene are LNHDA and SQIVND (reference sequence). V lost 8 bases and J lost 0, with 13 bases in between. CDR3 residues: CASLDDSTNYGYTF. CDR3 nucleotide sequence: TGTGCCAGTTTAGATGACAGCACTAACTATGGCTACACCTTC. Drawing the rest from reference TRBV19 and TRBJ1-2, the complete variable domain is DGGITQSPKYLFRKEGQNVTLSCEQNLNHDAMYWYRQDPGQGLRLIYYSQIVNDFQKGDIAEGYSVSREKKESFPLTVTSAQKNPTAFYLCASLDDSTNYGYTFGSGTRLTVV.

This clonotype was seen many times. The chain couples TRBV5-1 to TRBJ1-1, with D hard to call. The CDR3 runs to 14 residues. Germline CDR1 and CDR2: SGHRS and YFSETQ. With 4 bases removed from V and 11 bases from J, the gap between germline ends came to 21 bases. The CDR3 DNA is TGCGCCAGCAGCCCGGGCCGACGACCGCAAAGGGCTTTCTTT. It specifies CASSPGRRPQRAFF. Looking up the rest from reference TRBV5-1 and TRBJ1-1 gives the full variable domain: KAGVTQTPRYLIKTRGQQVTLSCSPISGHRSVSWYQQTPGQGLQFLFEYFSETQRNKGNFPGRFSGRQFSNSRSEMNVSTLELGDSALYLCASSPGRRPQRAFFGQGTRLTVV.

This clonotype was detected many times. The chain couples TRBV7-6 to TRBJ1-4; unclear D gene. This CDR3 comprises 13 residues. In germline, CDR1 is SGHVS, CDR2 FNYEAQ. The V end was cut by 0 bases, the J end by 11 bases, with 10 bases between. This chain's CDR3 is CASSLAQAGKLFF. The CDR3 region has the DNA TGTGCCAGCAGCTTAGCGCAAGCAGGCAAACTGTTTTTT. The complete variable domain, with remaining parts taken from reference TRBV7-6 and TRBJ1-4, reads GAGVSQSPRYKVTKRGQDVALRCDPISGHVSLYWYRQALGQGPEFLTYFNYEAQQDKSGLPNDRFSAERPEGSISTLTIQRTEQRDSAMYRCASSLAQAGKLFFGSGTQLSVL.

About this clonotype: A read error may produce the germline difference seen at one junction end. The chain is built from TRBV6-5 and TRBJ1-2, with 12 bases fitting TRBD1. This CDR3 has 17 amino acids. Germline V gene sequence: CDR1 MNHEY, CDR2 SVGAGI. CDR3 nucleotide sequence: TGTGCCAGCAGTTTCGATTTGCCGGGACAGGGGGCCTATGACTACACCTTC. It specifies CASSFDLPGQGAYDYTF.

This clonotype was counted ten times or more. The chain recombines TRBV6-5 with TRBJ2-7; TRBD1 might be the D (5 bases). V was shortened by 8 bases and J by 1 base, with 12 bases between the two germline ends. The CDR3 has 13 residues. Germline CDR1 is MNHEY and CDR2 is SVGAGI. The CDR3 sequence is CASRDSVSYEQYF. The CDR3 DNA sequence: TGTGCCAGCCGAGACAGTGTTTCCTACGAGCAGTACTTC.

V is TRBV7-2 and J is TRBJ1-6; possibly TRBD1 for D (5 bases). The CDR3 has 16 amino acids. CDR1 and CDR2 from the germline V gene are SGHTA and FQGNSA. Trimming took off 1 base at V and 7 bases at J, with 14 bases between the two ends. The CDR3 nucleotides are TGTGCCAGCAGCTTAGTGCGGGGGGTCCTGAATTCACCCCTCCACTTT. Encoded protein: CASSLVRGVLNSPLHF.

The chain uses TRBV10-3 and TRBJ1-1; D call uncertain. The length of the CDR3 is 17 residues. Germline V gene lookup returns CDR1 ENHRY and CDR2 SYGVKD. V was pared by 10 bases and J by 0 bases, with 24 bases between. This CDR3 reads CASFLSGGVGMNTEAFF. The CDR3 nucleotides are TGTGCCAGCTTTCTATCAGGCGGCGTTGGTATGAACACTGAAGCTTTCTTT.

The chain carries TRBV5-1 and TRBJ2-7; D call uncertain. The V gene's germline CDR1 is SGHRS and CDR2 YFSETQ. The CDR3 spans 16 residues. Trimming took off 3 bases at V and 2 bases at J, with 18 bases between the two ends. The CDR3 DNA is TGCGCCAGCAGCTCCATCAGCGTTGCCGTCCCCTACGAGCAGTACTTC. It yields the protein CASSSISVAVPYEQYF.

The rearrangement joins TRBV9 to TRBJ2-1; TRBD1 matches at 8 bases. The CDR3 loop spans 16 amino acids. CDR1 SGDLS and CDR2 YYNGEE come from the germline V gene. Unmatched junction bases numbered 11, after V lost 0 bases and J lost 9 bases. CDR3 sequence reads: CASSVAGQGVGGEQFF. CDR3 bases: TGTGCCAGCAGCGTAGCCGGACAGGGCGTTGGGGGTGAGCAGTTCTTC.

Here the CDR3 DNA reads TGTGCCAGCTCACCGGGTGTGAGCTCTTACAATGAGCAGTTCTTC. Protein product: CASSPGVSSYNEQFF. V and J are TRBV6-5 and TRBJ2-1; no firm D call. Germline loops: CDR1 MNHEY, CDR2 SVGAGI. The CDR3 is 15 amino acids. Trimming cost V 8 bases and J 4 bases, with 18 bases left between them.

This clonotype was counted many times. J is TRBJ1-3 and V is TRBV2; D unresolved. Trimming removed 7 bases at V and 2 bases at J, with 12 bases between. The CDR3 spans 14 residues. Germline V lookup: CDR1 SNHLY, CDR2 FYNNEI. The CDR3 DNA reads TGTGCCAGCATGGATGCGATCCCTGGAAACACCATATATTTT. Its protein product is CASMDAIPGNTIYF.

This rearrangement joins TRBV6-5 to TRBJ1-2; 9 bases are a match to TRBD1. The J segment lost 7 bases and the V segment lost 7 bases, leaving 7 bases of the junction unmatched. CDR1 is MNHEY and CDR2 is SVGAGI in the germline V gene. CDR3 length: 13 residues. In nucleotides, the CDR3 is TGTGCCAGCACCGTGACAGGGGGTGCTGGCTACACCTTC. Translating gives CASTVTGGAGYTF.

The chain links TRBV7-9 to TRBJ1-2; 11 bases agree with TRBD1. The CDR3 has 16 amino acids. CDR1 is SEHNR and CDR2 is FQNEAQ in the germline V gene (reference sequence). V lost 5 bases to trimming and J lost 4 bases; unmatched junction nucleotides: 9. In DNA, the CDR3 is TGTGCCAGCAGCCGGGGACAGGGGGTTTCGCTCTATGGCTACACCTTC. This gives the protein CASSRGQGVSLYGYTF.

The rearrangement links TRBV7-9 to TRBJ2-7; 7 bases agree with TRBD1. CDR1 SEHNR and CDR2 FQNEAQ come from the germline V gene (reference sequence). The CDR3 length is 16 residues. V was pared by 6 bases and J by 7 bases, with 18 bases of the junction left unmatched. CDR3 sequence reads: CASSDPLRQGDREQYF. The CDR3 nucleotides are TGTGCCAGCAGTGACCCCCTTCGGCAGGGGGATAGGGAGCAGTACTTC.

V usage is TRBV6-6 and J usage is TRBJ2-7, with TRBD1 matching over 8 bases. Germline trimming cut 4 bases from V and 3 bases from J; bases unmatched to any gene: 8. The CDR3 contains 15 residues. The germline V gene encodes CDR1 MNHNY and CDR2 SVGAGI (reference sequence). CDR3 nucleotide sequence: TGTGCCAGCAGTTCCGGACAGGGAGCCCTCTACGAGCAGTACTTC. Protein: CASSSGQGALYEQYF.

This clonotype was seen ten or more times. The chain uses TRBV11-1 and TRBJ1-5; no clear D gene. Deletions cut 5 bases from V and 4 bases from J, with 9 bases between. The CDR3 loop spans 13 amino acids. Germline V gives CDR1 SGHAT, CDR2 FQDESV (reference sequence). This CDR3 reads CASSPDWNQPQHF. In nucleotides, the CDR3 is TGTGCCAGCAGCCCGGACTGGAATCAGCCCCAGCATTTT.

This clonotype was seen many times. V and J are TRBV29-1 and TRBJ2-6; tentatively, D is TRBD1 or TRBD2 (5 bases each). CDR3 length: 15 residues. V lost 6 bases and J 0 bases, leaving 12 bases between the germline ends. Germline CDR1 and CDR2: SQVTM and ANQGSEA. DNA of the CDR3: TGCAGCGTCCGGGACCCAAGCTCTGGGGCCAACGTCCTGACTTTC. Protein sequence: CSVRDPSSGANVLTF.